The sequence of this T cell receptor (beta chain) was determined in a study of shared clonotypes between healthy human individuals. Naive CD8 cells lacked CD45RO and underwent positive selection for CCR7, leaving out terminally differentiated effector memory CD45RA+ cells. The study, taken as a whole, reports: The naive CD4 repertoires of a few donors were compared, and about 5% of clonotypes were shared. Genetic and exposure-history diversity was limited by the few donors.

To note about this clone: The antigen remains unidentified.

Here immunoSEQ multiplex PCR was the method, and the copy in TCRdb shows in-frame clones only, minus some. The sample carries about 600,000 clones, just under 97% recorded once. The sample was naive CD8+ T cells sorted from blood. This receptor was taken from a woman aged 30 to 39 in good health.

CDR3 nucleotides: TGCGCCAGCAGCCAAAGGGACGACCCCTCACCCTACAATGAGCAGTTCTTC. This sequence encodes CASSQRDDPSPYNEQFF. The chain joins TRBV4-1 to TRBJ2-1; the D gene could be TRBD1 or TRBD2 (5 bases each). V was shortened by 2 bases and J by 2 bases, with 16 bases between the two germline ends. The CDR3 loop spans 17 amino acids. Germline assignment: CDR1 MGHRA and CDR2 YSYEKL.